Listed below are T cell receptor beta chains from one sample, sequenced in a study of lymphopenia after photon versus proton radiotherapy. The protocol was immunoSEQ multiplex PCR, while the TCRdb copy is restricted to in-frame clones and leaves out a portion. The table includes tens of thousands of clones, 80% to 90% detected once. The sample in question was peripheral blood, obtained from a patient treated with proton-based radiotherapy. Receptors were obtained from a man aged 55 to 70 with pancreatic cancer. Each CDR3 is given with its conserved first and last residue. Each record gives: clone size, J gene, V gene, D gene, CDR3 protein. The D gene is left open where the match is weak. Clone size appears in some rows only: once, few, many, or a class for an expanded clone.

>-|TRBJ2-7|TRBV2|-
CASSVATSSGEQYF
>once|TRBJ2-7|TRBV11-2|-
CASSSDLRSSYEQYF
>few|TRBJ1-5|TRBV19|-
CASSTGLGQPQHF
>-|TRBJ1-1|TRBV30|-
CAWSVGRNTEAFF
>-|TRBJ2-1|TRBV28|TRBD2
CASSRSALAGPSSYNEQFF
>-|TRBJ2-7|TRBV4-2|-
CASSLTLGGLGGYEQYF
>-|TRBJ2-5|TRBV28|-
CASSRQAYQETQYF
>-|TRBJ1-6|TRBV19|TRBD1
CASTRQGGGSPLHF
>-|TRBJ2-3|TRBV7-6|TRBD2
CASSPRWGTSGSRTDTQYF
>-|TRBJ2-5|TRBV5-4|-
CASSDLAETQYF
>-|TRBJ2-1|TRBV2|TRBD2
CASSSGTSGRAGGYNEQFF
>-|TRBJ2-1|TRBV13|TRBD2
CASSFRTSGSTGNEQFF
>-|TRBJ2-1|TRBV9|-
CASSVEVLGSEQFF
>-|TRBJ1-2|TRBV5-4|-
CASSFDRMRGYTF
>few|TRBJ1-1|TRBV15|-
CATSRDGVMNTEAFF
>-|TRBJ2-3|TRBV18|-
CASSPRGVRSSTDTQYF
>-|TRBJ1-2|TRBV10-3|-
CAISESGSPYGYTF